These 23 T cell receptor beta chains originate from one sample sequenced in a study of blood T cell repertoires in COVID-19. The method was immunoSEQ multiplex PCR; TCRdb's version includes in-frame clones alone and lacks a portion of them. Altogether about 140,000 clones are present, approximately 86% being singletons, with the ten largest covering around 5%. The sequencing sample was made of peripheral blood. These receptors were obtained from a human donor in a cohort sampled during active COVID-19.

The chain couples TRBV4-1 to TRBJ1-2; D gene ambiguous. The germline V gene has CDR1 MGHRA and CDR2 YSYEKL. With 1 base removed from V and 7 bases from J, the gap between germline ends came to 10 bases. CDR3 length: 13 residues. The DNA of the CDR3 is TGCGCCAGCAGCCAAGGGGCTGTGGGTGGCTACACCTTC. The encoded protein is CASSQGAVGGYTF.

The V and J genes are TRBV12-1 and TRBJ1-4; TRBD1, the table's D call, lacks a check against the DNA. TRBV12-1 is given as a pseudogene. The CDR3 contains 18 residues. This CDR3 is CASSSLGLDRTHNEKLFF. Here the CDR3 DNA reads TGTGCCAGCAGCTCCTTGGGCCTCGACAGGACACATAATGAAAAACTGTTTTTT.

V is TRBV29-1 and J is TRBJ2-7; TRBD1 agrees at 9 bases. V lost 0 bases to trimming and J lost 4 bases; unmatched junction nucleotides: 4. Germline V lookup: CDR1 SQVTM, CDR2 ANQGSEA. The CDR3 covers 14 residues. The CDR3 DNA reads TGCAGCGTTGAAGAGGGACAGGGTGGGTACGAGCAGTACTTC. This gives the protein CSVEEGQGGYEQYF.

The chain joins TRBV5-1 to TRBJ1-4; TRBD1 aligns across 7 bases. Germline V CDR1 and CDR2: SGHRS, YFSETQ. Germline trimming cut 2 bases from V and 6 bases from J; bases unmatched to any gene: 4. This CDR3 is built from 14 residues. CDR3 nucleotides: TGCGCCAGCAGCTTCGGCAGGGGGGATGAAAAACTGTTTTTT. Protein: CASSFGRGDEKLFF.

J is TRBJ2-2 and V is TRBV5-1; a weak D match, TRBD2 (5 bases). The CDR3 is made up of 12 amino acids. V lost 5 bases and J lost 6, with 8 bases in between. CDR1 and CDR2 (germline): SGHRS, YFSETQ. The CDR3 loop is CASSYGAGELFF. The CDR3 coding sequence is TGCGCCAGCAGTTACGGGGCCGGGGAGCTGTTTTTT.

In its sample, this clone was seen a few times. This rearrangement joins TRBV7-2 to TRBJ2-7, with 9 nucleotides matching TRBD2. The V gene's germline CDR1 is SGHTA and CDR2 FQGNSA. This CDR3 is built from 16 residues. Unmatched junction bases numbered 6, after V lost 1 base and J lost 2 bases. The CDR3 region is CASSLEVAGGPYEQYF. The CDR3 coding sequence is TGTGCCAGCAGCTTAGAAGTGGCGGGAGGGCCCTACGAGCAGTACTTC.

In nucleotides, the CDR3 is TGTGCCAGCAGCAAACACTACGCGGAGTGGATTCGGGGAAACACCATATATTTT. Encoded protein: CASSKHYAEWIRGNTIYF. The chain links TRBV21-1 to TRBJ1-3. TRBV21-1 is a documented pseudogene. CDR3 length equals 18 residues.

Notes on this clone: At one boundary the junction diverges from the germline segment, which might be a read error. The J gene is TRBJ1-4, the V gene TRBV9, with D possibly being TRBD1 (5 bases). CDR1 SGDLS and CDR2 YYNGEE come from the germline V gene. CDR3 size: 15 residues. CDR3 amino acids: CASSVRDSTNEKLVF. The CDR3, as DNA: TGTGCCAGCAGCGTCCGGGACTCGACGAATGAAAAACTGGTTTTT.

The chain employs TRBV27 and TRBJ2-2; 10 bases match TRBD2. Germline-derived CDR1 and CDR2 are MNHEY and SMNVEV (reference sequence). The V segment lost 3 bases and the J segment 3 bases; nucleotides outside the gene matches: 7. CDR3 length equals 17 residues. The CDR3 loop reads CASSFSGGLADTGELFF. The CDR3 region has the DNA TGTGCCAGCAGTTTTTCAGGCGGACTAGCGGACACCGGGGAGCTGTTTTTT.

The chain joins TRBV5-1 to TRBJ1-1, with 12 bases identical to TRBD1. The V gene's germline CDR1 is SGHRS and CDR2 YFSETQ. This CDR3 region has 17 residues. V was clipped by 2 bases and J by 3 bases; unmatched bases: 8. The CDR3 DNA reads as TGCGCCAGCAGCTTTGGGACAGGGGGCGGGATGCACACTGAAGCTTTCTTT. It specifies CASSFGTGGGMHTEAFF.

This rearrangement joins TRBV28 to TRBJ1-1, with TRBD1 matching 10 bases. This CDR3 contains 15 residues. The V segment lost 1 base and the J segment 5 bases; nucleotides outside the gene matches: 4. Germline V gene data show CDR1 as MDHEN and CDR2 as SYDVKM. CDR3 in amino acids: CASSLLGTGETEAFF. The CDR3 DNA reads as TGTGCCAGCAGTTTATTAGGGACAGGGGAGACTGAAGCTTTCTTT.

This sequence joins TRBV21-1 and TRBJ2-7; the table's TRBD1 call for D was not verified on the DNA. TRBV21-1 is assigned pseudogene status. The CDR3 sequence is 13 residues long. The CDR3 sequence: CAYHGSAGDEQYF. CDR3 sequence (DNA): TGTGCATACCACGGCTCGGCAGGGGACGAGCAGTACTTC.

V gene TRBV28 combines with J gene TRBJ1-2; 9 bases fit TRBD1. The CDR3 is made up of 16 amino acids. Germline CDR1 MDHEN, CDR2 SYDVKM. With V trimmed by 6 bases and J by 3 bases, 11 bases remained unmatched. The CDR3 region has the DNA TGTGCCAGCAGCGTGGGGACAGGGTCCCTCTACTATGGCTACACCTTC. Encoded protein: CASSVGTGSLYYGYTF.

The rearrangement links TRBV2 to TRBJ2-2; 13 bases match TRBD2. V dropped 10 bases and J dropped 7; count of bases not matched to a gene: 9. Germline CDR1 SNHLY, CDR2 FYNNEI. This CDR3 contains 15 residues. The CDR3 spells CATPTSGGAVGELFF. CDR3 DNA sequence: TGTGCCACCCCTACTAGCGGGGGGGCGGTCGGGGAGCTGTTTTTT.

The rearrangement links TRBV28 to TRBJ2-7; TRBD1 matches 7 bases. The germline V gene has CDR1 MDHEN and CDR2 SYDVKM. V gave up 5 bases and J gave up 4 bases; unmatched junction bases: 11. This CDR3 has 15 residues. CDR3 protein: CASSPTGQPDYEQYF. DNA of the CDR3: TGTGCCAGCAGTCCGACGGGACAGCCGGATTACGAGCAGTACTTC.

V and J are TRBV7-8 and TRBJ2-7; possible D gene TRBD1, 5 bases. The CDR3 is made up of 14 amino acids. CDR1 is SGHVS, CDR2 FQNEAQ, per germline. V lost 7 bases to trimming and J lost 2 bases, with 15 bases between them. CDR3 sequence reads: CASTSLGQAYEQYF. The CDR3, as DNA: TGTGCCAGCACCAGCCTGGGGCAGGCCTACGAGCAGTACTTC.

A single count supports this clone. The DNA of the CDR3 is TGTGCCAGCAGTTTATTAAGGGACAGGAACACTGAAGCTTTCTTT. This encodes CASSLLRDRNTEAFF. J is TRBJ1-1 and V is TRBV28; the match to TRBD1 covers 7 bases. The ends lost 1 base at V and 1 base at J; junction bases unmatched: 3. Germline CDR1 reads MDHEN; CDR2 reads SYDVKM. This CDR3 is 15 amino acids long.

The chain is built from TRBV15 and TRBJ2-6; 7 nucleotides line up with TRBD1. J was trimmed by 4 bases and V by 5 bases; bases with no gene match: 8. Germline-derived CDR1 and CDR2 are LNHNV and YYDKDF (reference sequence). CDR3 size: 16 residues. CDR3 DNA: TGTGCCACCAGCCGTGACAGGGCCGACGGGGCCAACGTCCTGACTTTC. As protein: CATSRDRADGANVLTF. The complete variable domain, with remaining parts taken from reference TRBV15 and TRBJ2-6, reads DAMVIQNPRYQVTQFGKPVTLSCSQTLNHNVMYWYQQKSSQAPKLLFHYYDKDFNNEADTPDNFQSRRPNTSFCFLDIRSPGLGDTAMYLCATSRDRADGANVLTFGAGSRLTVL.

The gene calls are TRBV18 and TRBJ2-7, with D perhaps matching TRBD2 (7 bases). V lost 8 bases to trimming and J lost 0 bases, with 20 bases between them. This CDR3 comprises 16 residues. CDR1 is KGHSH, CDR2 LQKENI, per germline. The CDR3 DNA follows: TGTGCCAGCCAAGCAACTGCGGGGGCTGGCTCCTACGAGCAGTACTTC. Translation: CASQATAGAGSYEQYF.

This chain connects TRBV7-8 to TRBJ1-2; 10 nucleotides agree with TRBD1. With V trimmed by 4 bases and J by 4 bases, 9 bases remained unmatched. The CDR3 runs to 16 residues. The germline CDR1 and CDR2 sequences are SGHVS and FQNEAQ. The DNA of the CDR3 is TGTGCCAGCAGCTCTTCGACAGGGGGCAACCTCTATGGCTACACCTTC. Translation gives CASSSSTGGNLYGYTF.

The rearrangement uses TRBV6-2 or TRBV6-3 and TRBJ2-6, with 7 bases aligning to TRBD1. V shed 2 bases, J shed 3 bases, and the junction held 4 bases outside the gene matches. The CDR3 sequence is 16 residues long. Per the germline V gene, CDR1 is MNHEY and CDR2 is SVGEGT. The CDR3 loop reads CASSYRRQGGANVLTF. CDR3 coding DNA: TGTGCCAGCAGTTACAGGCGACAGGGTGGGGCCAACGTCCTGACTTTC.

CDR3 nucleotide sequence: TGTGCCAGCAGTTACTTGACAGGGGAAGCTTTCTTT. This gives the protein CASSYLTGEAFF. The chain links TRBV6-5 to TRBJ1-1; TRBD1 matches 7 bases. The CDR3 loop spans 12 amino acids. The V gene's germline CDR1 is MNHEY and CDR2 SVGAGI. V was pared by 1 base and J by 8 bases, with 1 base of the junction left unmatched.

Of note for this clone: An end of the junction differs from the germline gene, which may be a read error. V is TRBV28 and J is TRBJ2-7, with 9 bases fitting TRBD2. This CDR3 spans 16 amino acids. Germline loops: CDR1 MDHEN, CDR2 SYDVKM. The CDR3 loop is CASSFPRLAVTYGQYF. Here the CDR3 DNA reads TGTGCCAGCAGTTTTCCCCGACTAGCGGTAACCTACGGGCAGTACTTC. Full variable domain (outside the CDR3, taken from reference TRBV28 and TRBJ2-7): DVKVTQSSRYLVKRTGEKVFLECVQDMDHENMFWYRQDPGLGLRLIYFSYDVKMKEKGDIPEGYSVSREKKERFSLILESASTNQTSMYLCASSFPRLAVTYGQYFGPGTRLTVT.